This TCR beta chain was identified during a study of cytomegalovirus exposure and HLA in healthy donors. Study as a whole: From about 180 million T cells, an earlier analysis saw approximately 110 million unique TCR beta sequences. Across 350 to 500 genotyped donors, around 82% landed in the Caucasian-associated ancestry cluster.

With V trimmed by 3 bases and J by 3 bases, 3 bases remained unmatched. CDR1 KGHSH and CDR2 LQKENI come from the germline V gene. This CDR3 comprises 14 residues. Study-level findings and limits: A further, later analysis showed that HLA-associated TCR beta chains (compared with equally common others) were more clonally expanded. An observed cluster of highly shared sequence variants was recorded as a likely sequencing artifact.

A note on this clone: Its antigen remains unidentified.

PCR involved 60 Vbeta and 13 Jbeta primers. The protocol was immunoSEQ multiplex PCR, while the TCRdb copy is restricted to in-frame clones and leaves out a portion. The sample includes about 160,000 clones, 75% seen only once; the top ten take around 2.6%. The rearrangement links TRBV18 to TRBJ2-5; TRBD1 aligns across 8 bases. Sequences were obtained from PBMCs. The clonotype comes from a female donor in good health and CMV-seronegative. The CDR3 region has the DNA TGTGCCAGCTCACCGCGGACAGGGAAAGAGACCCAGTACTTC. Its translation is CASSPRTGKETQYF.